The rows below give T cell receptor beta chains drawn from one sample of a study of blood T cell repertoires in COVID-19. Sequencing was performed with immunoSEQ multiplex PCR; in TCRdb, only in-frame clones are kept and a portion is missing. The sample lists 250,000 to 350,000 clones; 90% were seen once. The specimen was PBMCs or T cells enriched from blood (not recorded which). Source of these receptors: a woman aged 30 to 39 who had recovered from COVID-19. CDR3s leave out the opening cysteine and the closing phenylalanine or tryptophan.

v_gene | CDR3aa
TRBV7-9 | ASSLGSGRTYNEQF
TRBV24-1 | ATSGGQGNSPLH
TRBV25-1 | ASSAGHSLNTEAF
TRBV4-2 | ASSQAGTSGNEQF
TRBV11-1 | ANPMWGVDQPQH
TRBV28 | ASSPGGTGWNSPLH
TRBV4-2 | ASSQEQLASLAKNIQY
TRBV19 | ASSIGDNEQF
TRBV24-1 | ATSDPGTSIHEQF
TRBV6-2/TRBV6-3 | ASSYYRTGDTGELF
TRBV4-1 | ASSDFRGMDEKLF
TRBV3-1/TRBV3-2 | ASKGGSLYEQY
TRBV12-5 | ASGLPTTDTQY
TRBV28 | ASSFQGAQFDYGYT
TRBV5-1 | ASSLWQGVETQY
TRBV3-1/TRBV3-2 | ASSPGPDTQY
TRBV3-1/TRBV3-2 | ASSQGSAGYSNQPQH
TRBV5-4 | ASSLATGSSYEQY
TRBV18 | ASSAPDRASYEQY
TRBV4-3 | ASSQDIRTSNIQY
TRBV28 | ASNIGTPYEQY
TRBV6-6 | ASSRGQASPLLTQY
TRBV15 | ATSRDAGRSSYEQY
TRBV5-1 | ASSNGQGVTGELF
TRBV5-1 | ASSPKPPGQGNSYEQY
TRBV11-2 | ASSLTDYGYT
TRBV6-5 | ASSYSGTPYNSPLH
TRBV24-1 | ATSDSGTGEAF
TRBV5-1 | ASSLTGTGGQPQH
TRBV6-1 | ASSAGAGGWNTEAF
TRBV20-1 | SASGPGTGLYEQY
TRBV10-3 | AISDRGRGNYGYT
TRBV2 | ASSTEGAPNEKLF
TRBV30 | AWSKLAAAGEQY
TRBV5-6 | ASSSGQGNYEQY
TRBV5-4 | ASSPSPGLAGGPGETQY
TRBV6-6 | ASRTGGKWTEAF
TRBV5-4 | ASSLQGPIEAF
TRBV6-2/TRBV6-3 | ASSFLPGGSGNQPQH
TRBV30 | AWSRQASNQPQH
TRBV30 | AWRTRQGIVNTEAF
TRBV4-2 | ASSPSGAGGGEKLF
TRBV6-6 | ASSFPTGNNSPLH
TRBV30 | AWSVLARTGADTQY
TRBV6-2/TRBV6-3 | ASSSHDRGNQPQH
TRBV4-3 | ASSQDPTSGAAPGELF
TRBV5-8 | ASTKRQVSSYEQY
TRBV9 | ASSAHRTGGDNEQF
TRBV7-2 | ASSFYSNTYEQY
TRBV5-4 | ASSLDRAIWTDTQY